This TCR beta chain was captured in a study of shared clonotypes between healthy human individuals. This CDR3 comprises 17 residues. Looked up from germline, CDR1 is WSHSY and CDR2 is SAAADI. V lost 4 bases and J lost 0, with 17 bases in between. Generated by immunoSEQ multiplex PCR, the TCRdb table keeps only in-frame clones and is missing some. The table lists approximately 500,000 clones, approximately 79% of them singletons. The rearrangement uses TRBV10-2 and TRBJ2-3; a weak D match, TRBD1 (6 bases). Sequenced input: PBMCs. The clonotype originates from a woman aged 40 to 49 in good health. Some clones in this sample may be carry-over from other donors' samples. CDR3 in amino acids: CASSGGPGRPSTDTQYF. The CDR3 DNA reads TGCGCCAGCAGTGGGGGGCCGGGGAGACCTAGCACAGATACGCAGTATTTT.